This TCR beta chain was documented in a study of blood T cell repertoires in COVID-19. Background on the study: PBMCs, B-cell-depleted T cells, or T cells provided the cDNA or gDNA that made up the material.

This CDR3 has 18 residues. After removal of 2 bases from V and 2 bases from J, the junction contained 5 bases not matched to a gene. The germline V gene encodes CDR1 LGHDT and CDR2 YNNKEL (reference sequence). The assay was immunoSEQ multiplex PCR, and TCRdb's table has in-frame clones only and misses some. Here the sample spans almost 300,000 clones, roughly 90% being singletons. The genes are TRBV3-1 (or the pseudogene TRBV3-2) and TRBJ2-3; the match to TRBD2 covers 15 bases. Sequencing was carried out using peripheral blood. The TCR comes from a woman between 25 and 40 years old with COVID-19, enrolled during active disease. The DNA of the CDR3 is TGTGCCAGCAGCCAACCCGGACTAGCGGGGGGGCCCACAGATACGCAGTATTTT. Translation gives CASSQPGLAGGPTDTQYF.